Described below is a single T cell receptor beta chain sequence and its context. Its antigen is as yet unknown. What was sequenced were expressed TCRB transcripts, since all of the isolated RNA had been reverse transcribed. The study sequenced naive, central memory and regulatory T cell samples to an average of roughly 3.8 million reads. Some clones are missing from TCRdb's copy, which holds only in-frame ones; the method was immunoSEQ multiplex PCR. The sample contains 300,000 or so clones, about 13% of which appear only once. The data stem from a study of beta chain features in type 1 diabetes. Study-wide context: Across the samples, 100 million to 130 million sorted cells were examined in total.

Each of the CD4+ naive, central memory, regulatory and stem cell-like memory populations was sorted via CD45RO/CCR7/CD25/CD127/CD95/CD27. The study, taken as a whole, reports: Shortening that was moderate but significant affected the TCRB CDR3s of Type 1 diabetes patients in all four CD4+ subsets.

This CDR3 comprises 15 residues. J lost 3 bases, V lost 5 bases, and 3 bases had no gene match. Germline lookup yields CDR1 SEHNR and CDR2 FQNEAQ (reference sequence). This chain links TRBV7-9 with TRBJ2-3, with 12 bases fitting TRBD2. Specimen: naive CD4+ T cells from blood. This TCR was sampled from a young woman with type 1 diabetes. DNA for the CDR3: TGTGCCAGCAGCCGGGGACTAGCGGGTACAGATACGCAGTATTTT. Protein product: CASSRGLAGTDTQYF.